This section outlines one TCR beta chain sequence together with its context. What it binds is unknown. This CDR3 spans 14 amino acids. V lost 4 bases to trimming and J lost 5 bases; unmatched junction nucleotides: 6. Germline CDR1 and CDR2: MGHRA and YSYEKL. The sample is drawn from a study of blood T cells in healthy people across ages. General study findings and limits: Roughly linearly, TCR beta diversity per million T cells fell as age increased.

A J-beta primer mix and a sample-barcoded 5' primer were used in a second PCR of roughly 6 to 12 cycles. TCRdb redid the calling of the 5' RACE reads with MiXCR, one entry per CDR3 protein. The data show over 1,200,000 distinct CDR3 sequences, around 55% seen once. This clonotype was obtained from a man younger than 30 in good health. The chain couples TRBV4-1 to TRBJ1-1, with 8 bases matching TRBD1. The sample was blood. CDR3 loop: CASSPLTGGTEAFF. CDR3 nucleotides: TGCGCCAGCAGCCCACTCACAGGGGGGACTGAAGCTTTCTTT.